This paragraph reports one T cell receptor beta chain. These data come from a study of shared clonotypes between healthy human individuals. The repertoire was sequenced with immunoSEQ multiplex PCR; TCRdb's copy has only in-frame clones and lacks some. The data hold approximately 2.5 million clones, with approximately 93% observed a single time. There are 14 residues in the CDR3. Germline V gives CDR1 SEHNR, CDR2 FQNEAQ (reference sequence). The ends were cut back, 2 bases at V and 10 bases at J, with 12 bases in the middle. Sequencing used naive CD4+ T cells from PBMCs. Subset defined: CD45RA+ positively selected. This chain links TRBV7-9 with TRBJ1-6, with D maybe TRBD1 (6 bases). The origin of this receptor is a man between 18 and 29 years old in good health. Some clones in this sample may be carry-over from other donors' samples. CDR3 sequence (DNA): TGTGCCAGCAGCTTAACCAGGGGCGTCTCACCCCTCCACTTT. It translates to CASSLTRGVSPLHF.